This TCR beta chain was observed in a study of blood T cell repertoires in COVID-19. The study assigned cohorts using participant-reported clinical history. Recovered participants had two consecutive negative NP/OP PCR tests, healthcare professional clearance, or symptom resolution. CDR3 length equals 15 residues. The germline V and J ends were trimmed by 9 bases and 2 bases, with 15 bases remaining between them. CDR1 is KGHDR, CDR2 SFDVKD, per germline. This clone has only a few counts. As handled by the study authors: For nucleated cells, counts were estimated from reference gene primer amplification. Clones were read by immunoSEQ multiplex PCR, and TCRdb kept only the in-frame ones, dropping some. The DNA gave D and trimming, while V, J and clone size come from that table. The table records a few hundred thousand clones, under 85% of them present only once.

The V and J genes are TRBV24-1 and TRBJ1-4, with D unresolved. Sequencing was carried out using PBMCs or T cells enriched from blood (not recorded which). This TCR was sampled from a woman aged 50 to 60 who had recovered from COVID-19. CDR3 nucleotides: TGTGCCACCCCCTCACCGGTGCCGACTAATGAAAAACTGTTTTTT. Protein product: CATPSPVPTNEKLFF.